The rows below give T cell receptor beta chains drawn from one sample of a study of blood T cells in healthy people across ages. TCRdb reprocessed the 5' RACE reads via MiXCR and lists one record per CDR3 protein. The profile shows approximately 350,000 distinct CDR3 sequences, 50% to 60% of them singletons. The sequencing input was blood. The source of these receptors is a man in his sixties in good health. CDR3s include the opening cysteine and the closing phenylalanine or tryptophan. Fields, in order: V gene, J gene, CDR3 protein.

v_gene: TRBV5-1
j_gene: TRBJ2-5
CDR3aa: CASSLEGYQETQYF

v_gene: TRBV20-1
j_gene: TRBJ2-5
CDR3aa: CSAPVPPLQETQYF

v_gene: TRBV4-2
j_gene: TRBJ2-4
CDR3aa: CASSHLDRAKNIQYF

v_gene: TRBV12-3/TRBV12-4
j_gene: TRBJ2-5
CDR3aa: CASRPLNEQYF

v_gene: TRBV6-5
j_gene: TRBJ1-4
CDR3aa: CASRRGPTNEKLFF

v_gene: TRBV9
j_gene: TRBJ2-1
CDR3aa: CASSGIDRNEQFF

v_gene: TRBV7-2
j_gene: TRBJ2-6
CDR3aa: CASSAGGSGANVLTF

v_gene: TRBV29-1
j_gene: TRBJ2-5
CDR3aa: CSVDTRGIWETQYF

v_gene: TRBV4-2
j_gene: TRBJ1-1
CDR3aa: CASSPGGAGAEAFF

v_gene: TRBV27
j_gene: TRBJ2-7
CDR3aa: CASSHLGADLSYEQYF

v_gene: TRBV2
j_gene: TRBJ2-3
CDR3aa: CASSDGRGVTDTQYF

v_gene: TRBV6-2/TRBV6-3
j_gene: TRBJ1-2
CDR3aa: CASSYSSWSPGGVNYGYTF

v_gene: TRBV12-3/TRBV12-4
j_gene: TRBJ1-5
CDR3aa: CASTVGTVNQPQHF

v_gene: TRBV5-1
j_gene: TRBJ2-1
CDR3aa: CASSPPLAGVRNEQFF

v_gene: TRBV28
j_gene: TRBJ2-1
CDR3aa: CASSFRAGRYNEQFF

v_gene: TRBV3-1
j_gene: TRBJ1-2
CDR3aa: CASSQEGAGYGYTF

v_gene: TRBV11-2
j_gene: TRBJ2-1
CDR3aa: CASSGGILLGNEQFF

v_gene: TRBV7-9
j_gene: TRBJ2-7
CDR3aa: CASSLQGGGYEQYF

v_gene: TRBV5-1
j_gene: TRBJ2-7
CDR3aa: CASSLGDRGKTEQYF

v_gene: TRBV4-1
j_gene: TRBJ2-3
CDR3aa: CASSQSGTSDPDTQYF

v_gene: TRBV7-8
j_gene: TRBJ1-2
CDR3aa: CASSSGSFYGYTF

v_gene: TRBV20-1
j_gene: TRBJ1-2
CDR3aa: CSASNRDGYGYTF

v_gene: TRBV20-1
j_gene: TRBJ2-6
CDR3aa: CSGGTGGTGANVLTF

v_gene: TRBV5-1
j_gene: TRBJ2-3
CDR3aa: CASTSTGGTDTQYF

v_gene: TRBV5-1
j_gene: TRBJ2-3
CDR3aa: CASSGQSWGTDTQYF

v_gene: TRBV20-1
j_gene: TRBJ2-5
CDR3aa: CSAMTGDLETQYF

v_gene: TRBV7-2
j_gene: TRBJ1-2
CDR3aa: CASSLVWGGSGYTF

v_gene: TRBV11-2
j_gene: TRBJ2-7
CDR3aa: CASSQGVAGTHEQYF

v_gene: TRBV20-1
j_gene: TRBJ2-3
CDR3aa: CSANLDRGVGTDTQYF

v_gene: TRBV15
j_gene: TRBJ2-4
CDR3aa: CATSRPGVAKNIQYF

v_gene: TRBV20-1
j_gene: TRBJ2-3
CDR3aa: CSARRGTSTDTQYF

v_gene: TRBV14
j_gene: TRBJ2-5
CDR3aa: CASSPRPSRETQYF

v_gene: TRBV20-1
j_gene: TRBJ2-5
CDR3aa: CSATGTPTKEQYF

v_gene: TRBV7-2
j_gene: TRBJ1-4
CDR3aa: CPSSLAGRLDLFF

v_gene: TRBV20-1
j_gene: TRBJ1-2
CDR3aa: CSANRPYGYTF

v_gene: TRBV20-1
j_gene: TRBJ2-1
CDR3aa: CSARGVLVLPNEQFF

v_gene: TRBV20-1
j_gene: TRBJ2-5
CDR3aa: CSALKDRGSYSKTQYF

v_gene: TRBV28
j_gene: TRBJ2-1
CDR3aa: CASRRRGREELNEQFF

v_gene: TRBV21-1
j_gene: TRBJ1-1
CDR3aa: CASPKRTANTEAFF

v_gene: TRBV15
j_gene: .
CDR3aa: CATSRDPGATYYEQYF

v_gene: TRBV27
j_gene: TRBJ2-5
CDR3aa: CASSLRAIGGQETQYF

v_gene: TRBV6-5
j_gene: TRBJ1-2
CDR3aa: CASSYPGQGLYGYTF

v_gene: TRBV5-1
j_gene: TRBJ2-1
CDR3aa: CASSFGGGTVNGEQFF

v_gene: TRBV4-1
j_gene: TRBJ2-1
CDR3aa: CASSQDVPGERFF

v_gene: TRBV6-1
j_gene: TRBJ2-5
CDR3aa: CASRQLVAGKETQYF

v_gene: TRBV7-9
j_gene: TRBJ1-2
CDR3aa: CASSLDGSPGYGYTF

v_gene: TRBV20-1
j_gene: TRBJ2-4
CDR3aa: CSAPDGRLAKNIQYF

v_gene: TRBV3-1
j_gene: .
CDR3aa: CASSPRTRNEQYF